These 30 T cell receptor beta chains came from one sample sequenced in a study of cytomegalovirus exposure and HLA in healthy donors. Researchers ran the PCR with 60 Vbeta and 13 Jbeta primers. Data came from immunoSEQ multiplex PCR; TCRdb stores just in-frame clones and leaves some out. The sample yields 90,000 to 130,000 clones, about 60% seen once. Sequenced material: PBMCs. The source of these receptors is a woman aged 25-40 years in good health and CMV-seronegative.

This clone was seen a few times. J is TRBJ2-5 and V is TRBV10-2; 11 bases align to TRBD2. Near its end, the DNA agrees better with TRBJ2-7, so the J call may be wrong. The CDR3 consists of 15 residues. Germline lookup yields CDR1 WSHSY and CDR2 SAAADI. CDR3 amino acids: CASSPLAGGTYEQYF. DNA for the CDR3: TGCGCCAGCAGCCCCCTAGCGGGAGGTACCTACGAGCAGTACTTC.

CDR3 nucleotides: TGTGCCAGTAGTTTATGGACTAGCGAGGGCACAGATACGCAGTATTTT. It encodes CASSLWTSEGTDTQYF. This chain joins TRBV19 and TRBJ2-3, with TRBD2 matching over 9 bases. CDR3 length equals 16 residues. V shed 5 bases and J 1 base; nucleotides not matched to a gene: 7. From germline, CDR1 is LNHDA and CDR2 SQIVND (reference sequence).

The rearrangement uses TRBV6-5 and TRBJ1-1, with D unresolved. V was cut by 6 bases and J by 2 bases, with 10 bases left in between. From germline, CDR1 is MNHEY and CDR2 SVGAGI. The CDR3 extends over 13 amino acids. CDR3 bases: TGTGCCAGCAGGGGTACAGCAAACACTGAAGCTTTCTTT. The encoded protein is CASRGTANTEAFF.

The chain links TRBV19 to TRBJ2-1; 9 bases fit TRBD1. J was trimmed by 4 bases and V by 8 bases; bases with no gene match: 9. CDR1 is LNHDA, CDR2 SQIVND, per germline (reference sequence). The CDR3 totals 15 residues. CDR3 sequence: CASEDRDREYNEQFF. The CDR3 nucleotides read TGTGCCAGTGAAGACCGGGACAGGGAATACAATGAGCAGTTCTTC. The full variable domain, its missing parts supplied by reference TRBV19 and TRBJ2-1, is DGGITQSPKYLFRKEGQNVTLSCEQNLNHDAMYWYRQDPGQGLRLIYYSQIVNDFQKGDIAEGYSVSREKKESFPLTVTSAQKNPTAFYLCASEDRDREYNEQFFGPGTRLTVL.

The chain uses TRBV11-3 and TRBJ1-2; D might be TRBD1 (6 bases). Germline CDR1 reads SGHNT; CDR2 reads YENEEA. The V and J ends lost 4 bases and 8 bases respectively, with 17 bases between them. The CDR3 covers 14 residues. DNA of the CDR3: TGTGCCAGCAGCTATCCGGACAGATTGCACGGCTACACCTTC. Its translation is CASSYPDRLHGYTF. The entire variable domain, with the rest obtained from reference TRBV11-3 and TRBJ1-2, is as follows: EAGVVQSPRYKIIEKKQPVAFWCNPISGHNTLYWYLQNLGQGPELLIRYENEEAVDDSQLPKDRFSAERLKGVDSTLKIQPAELGDSAVYLCASSYPDRLHGYTFGSGTRLTVV.

The chain carries TRBV11-2 and TRBJ2-1; 7 nucleotides line up with TRBD2. Germline V CDR1 and CDR2: SGHAT, FQNNGV. The length of the CDR3 is 15 residues. The V and J ends lost 1 base and 3 bases, in that order; junction bases with no gene match: 3. The CDR3 region has the DNA TGTGCCAGCAGCTTAGTCGGGAGGAGCTACAATGAGCAGTTCTTC. Its translation: CASSLVGRSYNEQFF.

The CDR3 nucleotides read TGTGCCAGCAGCTTTAGGGACAGGGGTCAAGAGACCCAGTACTTC. Amino acid sequence: CASSFRDRGQETQYF. This chain connects TRBV7-8 to TRBJ2-5; 10 nucleotides line up with TRBD1. The germline V gene encodes CDR1 SGHVS and CDR2 FQNEAQ. CDR3 length equals 15 residues. J was trimmed by 2 bases and V by 3 bases; bases with no gene match: 3.

The chain uses TRBV7-9 and TRBJ2-7, with a tentative D call TRBD1 (6 bases). V was trimmed by 1 base and J by 1 base, leaving 8 bases between them. This CDR3 spans 14 amino acids. In germline, CDR1 is SEHNR, CDR2 FQNEAQ (reference sequence). DNA for the CDR3: TGTGCCAGCAGCTTAGGGACAGATTCCTACGAGCAGTACTTC. It yields the protein CASSLGTDSYEQYF. The full variable domain, in which reference TRBV7-9 and TRBJ2-7 provide the parts outside the CDR3, is DTGVSQNPRHKITKRGQNVTFRCDPISEHNRLYWYRQTLGQGPEFLTYFQNEAQLEKSRLLSDRFSAERPKGSFSTLEIQRTEQGDSAMYLCASSLGTDSYEQYFGPGTRLTVT.

This clone was counted a few times. V gene TRBV7-9 combines with J gene TRBJ1-2, with 8 positions matching TRBD1. The CDR3 totals 13 residues. The germline CDR1 and CDR2 sequences are SEHNR and FQNEAQ (reference sequence). With 5 bases clipped from V and 8 bases from J, the junction kept 7 bases outside the gene matches. CDR3 amino acids: CASSNSGGCGYTF. The CDR3 nucleotides are TGTGCCAGCAGCAATTCAGGGGGCTGCGGCTACACCTTC.

This sequence joins TRBV7-2 and TRBJ1-1; 7 bases line up with TRBD1. Trimming at V came to 0 bases and at J to 2 bases, leaving 3 bases not matched to a gene. CDR1 and CDR2 from the germline V gene are SGHTA and FQGNSA. The CDR3 loop spans 15 amino acids. CDR3 loop: CASSLAGQPNTEAFF. For the CDR3, the DNA is TGTGCCAGCAGCTTAGCGGGACAGCCTAACACTGAAGCTTTCTTT.

This clone was observed a handful of times. The chain uses TRBV5-1 and TRBJ2-3; D possibly corresponds to TRBD2 (6 bases). CDR3 length: 16 residues. In germline, CDR1 is SGHRS, CDR2 YFSETQ. Deletions cut 0 bases from V and 3 bases from J, with 14 bases between. The DNA for the CDR3 is TGCGCCAGCAGCTTGGATAGCGGAGGAGGGACAGATACGCAGTATTTT. This sequence encodes CASSLDSGGGTDTQYF.

This sequence joins TRBV7-9 and TRBJ2-5; D is unclear. V gave up 5 bases and J gave up 2 bases, with 15 bases separating them. This CDR3 has 15 residues. Germline lookup yields CDR1 SEHNR and CDR2 FQNEAQ (reference sequence). The CDR3 nucleotides are TGTGCCAGCAGCAGCGACCTTCTCCCACAAGAGACCCAGTACTTC. Translation gives CASSSDLLPQETQYF.

The chain is built from TRBV7-9 and TRBJ1-3; 8 bases match TRBD1. Trimming removed 6 bases from V and 8 bases from J; junction bases left unmatched: 15. Per germline, CDR1 SEHNR and CDR2 FQNEAQ (reference sequence). This CDR3 region has 16 residues. CDR3 in amino acids: CASRHKDRGPRDTIYF. CDR3 bases: TGTGCCAGCAGACACAAAGACAGGGGCCCCCGAGACACCATATATTTT.

This clone was detected only a few times. The chain employs TRBV28 and TRBJ2-7; perhaps TRBD1 as D (5 bases). V was pared by 5 bases and J by 3 bases, with 8 bases between. CDR1 is MDHEN, CDR2 SYDVKM, per germline. This CDR3 region has 12 residues. DNA for the CDR3: TGTGCCAGCAGTCAAGGGGTCTACGAGCAGTACTTC. This translates into CASSQGVYEQYF.

This chain joins TRBV2 and TRBJ2-5, with 10 bases aligning to TRBD1. Germline V gene lookup returns CDR1 SNHLY and CDR2 FYNNEI. CDR3 length: 16 residues. The V and J ends lost 6 bases and 3 bases, in that order; junction bases with no gene match: 10. The CDR3 reads CASRGPTGGQEETQYF. As DNA, the CDR3 is TGTGCCAGCAGGGGACCGACAGGGGGCCAGGAAGAGACCCAGTACTTC.

The chain has TRBV10-3 and TRBJ2-7, with 12 bases matching TRBD1. J lost 7 bases, V lost 8 bases, and 9 bases had no gene match. Germline V gene lookup returns CDR1 ENHRY and CDR2 SYGVKD. CDR3 length equals 14 residues. In DNA form, the CDR3 reads TGTGCCATCGGGACGGGACAGGGGGCTCGGGAGCAGTACTTC. It yields the protein CAIGTGQGAREQYF.

CDR3: CASSLSSGGGGNIQYF. CDR3 DNA sequence: TGTGCCAGCAGCTTATCTAGCGGAGGGGGAGGAAACATTCAGTACTTC. The genes are TRBV7-2 and TRBJ2-4; a weak D match, TRBD2 (7 bases). Germline CDR1 reads SGHTA; CDR2 reads FQGNSA. V shed 2 bases and J shed 6 bases, with 17 bases lying between them. This CDR3 region has 16 residues.

The chain joins TRBV10-2 to TRBJ2-2, with 7 bases that match TRBD2. The CDR3 covers 14 residues. After removal of 6 bases from V and 4 bases from J, the junction contained 5 bases not matched to a gene. CDR1 WSHSY and CDR2 SAAADI come from the germline V gene. The CDR3 nucleotides read TGCGCCAGCAGCACGGAGCGGGGCACCGGGGAGCTGTTTTTT. Encoded protein: CASSTERGTGELFF.

This clone was seen only a few times. The chain carries TRBV4-3 and TRBJ2-1, with D possibly TRBD2 on 5 matching bases. The V end was cut by 1 base, the J end by 6 bases, with 10 bases between. Germline loops: CDR1 LGHNA, CDR2 YSLEER. The CDR3 loop spans 14 amino acids. The CDR3 DNA is TGCGCCAGCAGCCAAGCGGTGACTACCAATGAGCAGTTCTTC. It translates to CASSQAVTTNEQFF.

The rearrangement links TRBV9 to TRBJ1-5; 8 bases fit TRBD1. CDR1 is SGDLS, CDR2 YYNGEE, per germline. The J segment lost 3 bases and the V segment lost 3 bases, leaving 5 bases of the junction unmatched. The CDR3 runs 15 residues. The CDR3 nucleotides are TGTGCCAGCAGCGAGCAGGGGGCGAACAATCAGCCCCAGCATTTT. It codes for CASSEQGANNQPQHF.

The V and J genes are TRBV7-3 and TRBJ2-3; 8 nucleotides align to TRBD2. V trimming: 2 bases; J trimming: 0 bases; junction bases outside the gene matches: 4. CDR1 and CDR2 from the germline V gene are SGHTA and FQGTGA. The CDR3 loop spans 16 amino acids. CDR3 protein: CASSLQPSGSTDTQYF. For the CDR3, the DNA is TGTGCCAGCAGCTTACAACCTAGCGGGAGCACAGATACGCAGTATTTT.

In this sample, this clone turned up once. This chain connects TRBV30 to TRBJ2-7; 8 bases align to TRBD2. Losses at the gene ends were 0 bases for V and 0 bases for J; bases not matched to a gene: 7. CDR1 and CDR2 from the germline V gene are GTSNPN and SVGIG (reference sequence). The CDR3 is made up of 16 amino acids. This CDR3 is CAWSVRGGHISYEQYF. CDR3 in DNA: TGTGCCTGGAGTGTACGGGGGGGACACATCTCCTACGAGCAGTACTTC.

The chain couples TRBV9 to TRBJ2-2; perhaps TRBD2 as D (6 bases). CDR1 is SGDLS and CDR2 is YYNGEE in the germline V gene. V was cut by 0 bases and J by 5 bases, with 11 bases left in between. The CDR3 is 15 residues long. CDR3 sequence: CASSVDWRETGELFF. The CDR3 region has the DNA TGTGCCAGCAGCGTAGATTGGAGGGAGACCGGGGAGCTGTTTTTT.

In this sample, this clone turned up once. The V gene is TRBV7-8, the J gene TRBJ2-7, with TRBD1 matching over 10 bases. The V gene's germline CDR1 is SGHVS and CDR2 FQNEAQ. V lost 5 bases and J lost 6; bases outside the gene matches: 7. This CDR3 is 14 amino acids long. The CDR3: CASSPGTGVPEQYF. The CDR3 region has the DNA TGTGCCAGCAGCCCCGGGACAGGGGTCCCCGAGCAGTACTTC.

This clone was detected only a few times. V is TRBV7-2 and J is TRBJ2-7; D not resolved. CDR1 and CDR2 from the germline V gene are SGHTA and FQGNSA. The length of the CDR3 is 14 residues. The V and J ends lost 2 bases and 3 bases respectively, with 11 bases between them. This CDR3 is CASSLNSFLYEQYF. For the CDR3, the DNA is TGTGCCAGCAGCTTAAACTCCTTTCTCTACGAGCAGTACTTC.

This clone was seen a single time. This chain uses TRBV25-1 with TRBJ2-3, with TRBD2 matching over 7 bases. The germline V gene encodes CDR1 MGHDK and CDR2 SYGVNS. The CDR3 covers 15 residues. The V segment lost 1 base and the J segment 3 bases; nucleotides outside the gene matches: 4. The CDR3 sequence: CASSESGGRTDTQYF. CDR3 nucleotides: TGTGCCAGCAGTGAATCGGGCGGGAGAACAGATACGCAGTATTTT.

The V and J genes are TRBV6-6 and TRBJ2-3; D may be TRBD2 (5 bases). The CDR3 is made up of 13 amino acids. Germline V gene sequence: CDR1 MNHNY, CDR2 SVGAGI (reference sequence). The V and J ends lost 2 bases and 6 bases respectively, with 9 bases between them. CDR3 sequence: CASSYQLGDTQYF. The CDR3 DNA follows: TGTGCCAGCAGTTACCAACTAGGGGATACGCAGTATTTT.

The rearrangement uses TRBV11-3 and TRBJ1-2; D is perhaps TRBD1 (6 bases). CDR3 length equals 13 residues. Per the germline V gene, CDR1 is SGHNT and CDR2 is YENEEA. Trimming left V 5 bases short and J 6 bases short, with 13 bases between. The CDR3 sequence: CASSRTGMDGYTF. The CDR3 nucleotides read TGTGCCAGCAGCCGTACAGGGATGGATGGCTACACCTTC.

This clone was observed a handful of times. V usage is TRBV2 and J usage is TRBJ2-7; 9 bases are a match to TRBD2. J gave up 1 base and V 0 bases, and 4 bases lay outside the gene matches. The germline gives CDR1 SNHLY, CDR2 FYNNEI. The CDR3 spans 16 residues. The chain's CDR3 is CASSEAWLAGSYEQYF. Here the CDR3 DNA reads TGTGCCAGCAGTGAAGCGTGGCTAGCGGGGTCCTACGAGCAGTACTTC. Full variable domain (rest looked up from reference TRBV2 and TRBJ2-7): EPEVTQTPSHQVTQMGQEVILRCVPISNHLYFYWYRQILGQKVEFLVSFYNNEISEKSEIFDDQFSVERPDGSNFTLKIRSTKLEDSAMYFCASSEAWLAGSYEQYFGPGTRLTVT.

The sample holds a few counts of this clone. The chain has TRBV4-2 and TRBJ1-1, with TRBD1 as a possible D gene (5 bases). Trimming removed 0 bases from V and 5 bases from J, with 22 bases in between. The length of the CDR3 is 18 residues. Germline lookup yields CDR1 LGHNA and CDR2 YNFKEQ. CDR3 residues: CASSQEQVQDTSLTEAFF. The DNA of the CDR3 is TGTGCCAGCAGCCAAGAACAGGTCCAGGACACCTCTTTAACTGAAGCTTTCTTT.